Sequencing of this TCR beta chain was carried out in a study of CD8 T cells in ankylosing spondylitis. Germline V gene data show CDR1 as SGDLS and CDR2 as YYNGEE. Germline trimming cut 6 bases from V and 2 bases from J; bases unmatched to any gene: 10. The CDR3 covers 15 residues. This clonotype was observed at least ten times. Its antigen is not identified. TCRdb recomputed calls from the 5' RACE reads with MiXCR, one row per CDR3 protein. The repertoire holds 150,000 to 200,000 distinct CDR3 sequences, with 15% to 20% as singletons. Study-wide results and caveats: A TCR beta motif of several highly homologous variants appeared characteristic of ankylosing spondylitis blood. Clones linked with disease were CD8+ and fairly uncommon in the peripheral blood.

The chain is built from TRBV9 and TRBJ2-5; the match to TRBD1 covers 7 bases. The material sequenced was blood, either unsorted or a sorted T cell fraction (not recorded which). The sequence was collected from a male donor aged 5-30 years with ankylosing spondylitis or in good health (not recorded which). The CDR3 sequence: CASTTSGRGQETQYF. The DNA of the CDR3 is TGTGCCAGCACCACGTCCGGCAGGGGGCAAGAGACCCAGTACTTC.